The source of this TCR beta chain is a study of T cell changes during pregnancy in multiple sclerosis. The CDR3 length is 14 residues. Trimming took 4 bases from V and 7 from J, leaving 14 bases between them. Germline lookup yields CDR1 SGHNT and CDR2 YENEEA. Method: immunoSEQ multiplex PCR; TCRdb's copy keeps in-frame clones and lacks some. The table shows 100,000 to 140,000 clones, with about 90% occurring only once. The V call is TRBV11-3, the J call TRBJ2-1, with a weak D call TRBD2 (5 bases). This material consisted of peripheral blood, taken in the third trimester of pregnancy. The sequence came from a female donor in good health, enrolled as a control in a pregnancy study. CDR3 residues: CASSSSGVGNEQFF. As DNA, the CDR3 is TGTGCCAGCAGCTCATCCGGGGTGGGTAATGAGCAGTTCTTC.